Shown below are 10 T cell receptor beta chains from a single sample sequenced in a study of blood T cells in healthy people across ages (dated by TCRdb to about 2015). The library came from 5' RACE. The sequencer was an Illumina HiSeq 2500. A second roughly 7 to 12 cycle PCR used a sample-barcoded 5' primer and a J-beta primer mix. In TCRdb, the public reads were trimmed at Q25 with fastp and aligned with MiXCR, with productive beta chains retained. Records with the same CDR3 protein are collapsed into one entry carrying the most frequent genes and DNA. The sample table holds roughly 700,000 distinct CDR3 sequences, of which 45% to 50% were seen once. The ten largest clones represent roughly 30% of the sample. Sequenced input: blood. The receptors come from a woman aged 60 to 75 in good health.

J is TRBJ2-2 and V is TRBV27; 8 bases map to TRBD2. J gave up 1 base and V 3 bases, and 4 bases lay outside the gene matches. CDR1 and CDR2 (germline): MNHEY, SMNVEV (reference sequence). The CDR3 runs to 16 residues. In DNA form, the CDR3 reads TGTGCCAGCAGTTTCCCCGGGGGGGTGAACACCGGGGAGCTGTTTTTT. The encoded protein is CASSFPGGVNTGELFF.

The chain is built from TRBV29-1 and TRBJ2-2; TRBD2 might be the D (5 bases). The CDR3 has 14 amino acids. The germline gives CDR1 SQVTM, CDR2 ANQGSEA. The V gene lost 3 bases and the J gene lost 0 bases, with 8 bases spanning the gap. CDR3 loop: CSVERASNTGELFF. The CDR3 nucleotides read TGCAGCGTTGAGCGGGCCTCGAACACCGGGGAGCTGTTTTTT.

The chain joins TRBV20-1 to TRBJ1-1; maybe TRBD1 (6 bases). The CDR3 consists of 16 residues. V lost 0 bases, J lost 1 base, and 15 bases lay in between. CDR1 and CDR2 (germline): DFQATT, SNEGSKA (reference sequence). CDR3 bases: TGCAGTGCTAGAGACGGGTTACAGGGAGGGAACACTGAAGCTTTCTTT. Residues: CSARDGLQGGNTEAFF.

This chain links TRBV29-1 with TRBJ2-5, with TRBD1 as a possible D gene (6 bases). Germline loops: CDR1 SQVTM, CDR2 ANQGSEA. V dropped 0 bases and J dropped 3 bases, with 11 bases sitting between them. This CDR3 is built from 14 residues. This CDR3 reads CSVEEPGQKETQYF. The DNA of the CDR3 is TGCAGCGTTGAAGAACCCGGACAGAAAGAGACCCAGTACTTC.

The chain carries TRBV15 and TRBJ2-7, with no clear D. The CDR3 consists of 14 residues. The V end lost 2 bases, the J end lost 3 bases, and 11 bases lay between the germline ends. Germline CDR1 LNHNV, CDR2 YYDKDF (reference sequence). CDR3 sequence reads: CATSRRNGDYEQYF. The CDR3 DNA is TGTGCCACCAGCAGACGAAACGGTGACTACGAGCAGTACTTC.

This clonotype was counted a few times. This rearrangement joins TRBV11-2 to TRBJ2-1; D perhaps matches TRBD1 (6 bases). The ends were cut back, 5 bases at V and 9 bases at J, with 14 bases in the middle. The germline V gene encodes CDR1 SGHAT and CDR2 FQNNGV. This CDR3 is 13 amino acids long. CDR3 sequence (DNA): TGTGCCAGCAGCCCAAAGCGACAGGCTGAGCAGTTCTTC. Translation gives CASSPKRQAEQFF.

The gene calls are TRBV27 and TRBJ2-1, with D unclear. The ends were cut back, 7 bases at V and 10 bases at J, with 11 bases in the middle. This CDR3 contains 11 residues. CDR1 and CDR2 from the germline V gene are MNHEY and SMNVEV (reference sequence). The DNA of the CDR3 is TGTGCCAGCACCCGTGGTGTCGAGCAGTTCTTC. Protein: CASTRGVEQFF.

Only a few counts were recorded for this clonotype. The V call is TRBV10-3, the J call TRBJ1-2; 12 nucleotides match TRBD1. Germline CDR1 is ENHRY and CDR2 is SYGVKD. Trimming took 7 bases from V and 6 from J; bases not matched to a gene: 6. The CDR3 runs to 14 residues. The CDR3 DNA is TGTGCCATCAAGAGGGACAGGGGGCGCGATGGCTACACCTTC. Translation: CAIKRDRGRDGYTF.

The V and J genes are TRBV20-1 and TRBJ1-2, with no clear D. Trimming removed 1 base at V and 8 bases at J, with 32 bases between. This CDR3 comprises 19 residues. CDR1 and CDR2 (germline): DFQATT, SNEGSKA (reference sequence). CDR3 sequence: CSARGSSPGRTRALSGYTF. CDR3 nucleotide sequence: TGCAGTGCTAGAGGCTCTTCTCCGGGCAGGACTAGGGCTCTAAGCGGCTACACCTTC.

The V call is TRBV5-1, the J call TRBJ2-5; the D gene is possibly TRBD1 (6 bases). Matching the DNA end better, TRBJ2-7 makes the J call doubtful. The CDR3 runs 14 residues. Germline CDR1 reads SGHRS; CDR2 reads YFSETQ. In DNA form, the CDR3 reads TGCGCCAGCACCTCTTGGGCAGGGGACTACGAGCAGTACTTC. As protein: CASTSWAGDYEQYF.